This TCR beta chain was retrieved from a study of control samples from healthy donors and cancer patients. Assay: immunoSEQ multiplex PCR; the TCRdb copy retains only in-frame clones and omits some. Here the sample spans around 23,000 clones, more than 80% being singletons. The CDR3 loop spans 15 amino acids. Germline-derived CDR1 and CDR2 are SNHLY and FYNNEI. The V end was cut by 6 bases, the J end by 0 bases, with 14 bases between. The sequencing input was PBMCs. This chain connects TRBV2 to TRBJ1-2, with D maybe TRBD1 (6 bases). The TCR sequence derives from a man aged 55 to 70 with head and neck cancer. The CDR3 loop is CASRPGGGPNYGYTF. The CDR3 DNA is TGTGCCAGCAGACCGGGGGGCGGGCCTAACTATGGCTACACCTTC.